The 4 T cell receptor beta chains reported below all come from one sample, sequenced in a study of blood T cell repertoires in COVID-19. Sequencing was performed with immunoSEQ multiplex PCR; in TCRdb, only in-frame clones are kept and a portion is missing. The data show a few hundred thousand clones, about nine tenths seen once. The specimen sequenced was PBMCs or T cells enriched from blood (not recorded which). The receptors shown here come from a woman between 45 and 65 years old who had been exposed to COVID-19.

V gene TRBV27 combines with J gene TRBJ2-6, with 10 bases matching TRBD2. The ends lost 6 bases at V and 1 base at J; junction bases unmatched: 9. The germline CDR1 and CDR2 sequences are MNHEY and SMNVEV (reference sequence). The CDR3 spans 18 residues. In DNA form, the CDR3 reads TGTGCCAGCAGGCGAGCGGGGGGGCCGGGTTCTGGGGCCAACGTCCTGACTTTC. This sequence encodes CASRRAGGPGSGANVLTF.

The gene calls are TRBV27 and TRBJ1-1; no definite D call. Trimming removed 4 bases at V and 0 bases at J, with 12 bases between. The CDR3 is 15 amino acids. CDR1 and CDR2 (germline): MNHEY, SMNVEV (reference sequence). The CDR3 sequence is CASSSSSAVNTEAFF. In DNA, the CDR3 is TGTGCCAGCAGTTCCTCCTCCGCAGTGAACACTGAAGCTTTCTTT.

The V call is TRBV28, the J call TRBJ1-5; D is unclear. This CDR3 has 15 amino acids. Trimming took 7 bases from V and 2 from J, leaving 15 bases between them. Per the germline V gene, CDR1 is MDHEN and CDR2 is SYDVKM. Here the CDR3 reads CASMGTTERNQPQHF. In nucleotides, the CDR3 is TGTGCCAGCATGGGTACAACAGAGCGCAATCAGCCCCAGCATTTT.

The chain joins TRBV19 to TRBJ2-1; TRBD1 matches 7 bases. Unmatched junction bases numbered 8, after V lost 8 bases and J lost 4 bases. The CDR3 loop spans 14 amino acids. The V gene's germline CDR1 is LNHDA and CDR2 SQIVND (reference sequence). CDR3 in amino acids: CASSRQGTYNEQFF. CDR3 DNA: TGTGCCAGTTCCCGACAGGGAACATACAATGAGCAGTTCTTC.